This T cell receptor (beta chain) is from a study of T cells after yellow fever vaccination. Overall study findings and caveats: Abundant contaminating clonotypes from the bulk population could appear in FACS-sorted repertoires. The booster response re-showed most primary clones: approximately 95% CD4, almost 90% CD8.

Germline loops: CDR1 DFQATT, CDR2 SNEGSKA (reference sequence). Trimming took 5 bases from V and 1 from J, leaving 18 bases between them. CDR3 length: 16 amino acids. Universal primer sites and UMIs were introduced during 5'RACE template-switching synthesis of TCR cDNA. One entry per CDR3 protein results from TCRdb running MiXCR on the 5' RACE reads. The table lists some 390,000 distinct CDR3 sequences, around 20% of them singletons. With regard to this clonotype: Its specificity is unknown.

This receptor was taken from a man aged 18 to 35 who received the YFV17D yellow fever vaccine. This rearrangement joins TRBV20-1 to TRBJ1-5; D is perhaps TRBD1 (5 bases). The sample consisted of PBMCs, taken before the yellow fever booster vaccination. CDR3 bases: TGCAGTGCTCCTTGGGGGACGGGGGTGAGCAATCAGCCCCAGCATTTT. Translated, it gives CSAPWGTGVSNQPQHF.